These 17 T cell receptor beta chains share one sample of origin, sequenced in a study of early T cells in non-severe SARS-CoV-2 infection. TCRdb passed the 5' RACE reads through MiXCR, listing each CDR3 protein once. The data show about 20,000 distinct CDR3 sequences, 4% to 5.5% seen once. Sample: whole blood. Receptors originate from an adult who was a healthcare worker with PCR-confirmed SARS-CoV-2 infection or an uninfected control (not recorded which).

This clonotype was observed at least ten times. The rearrangement links TRBV2 to TRBJ2-1; D might be TRBD1 (6 bases). V shed 7 bases and J shed 6 bases, with 16 bases lying between them. This CDR3 has 14 amino acids. Germline V lookup: CDR1 SNHLY, CDR2 FYNNEI. The CDR3 is CASIDDDRRNEQFF. In nucleotides, the CDR3 is TGTGCCAGCATTGACGATGACAGGCGCAATGAGCAGTTCTTC.

This clonotype was counted many times. This sequence joins TRBV18 and TRBJ1-1, with 7 nucleotides matching TRBD1. Germline CDR1 KGHSH, CDR2 LQKENI. Losses at the gene ends were 4 bases for V and 5 bases for J; bases not matched to a gene: 7. This CDR3 region has 14 residues. This CDR3 is CASSLGQDGTEAFF. The CDR3 DNA reads TGTGCCAGCTCACTCGGACAGGATGGGACTGAAGCTTTCTTT.

This clonotype was counted at least ten times. V and J are TRBV20-1 and TRBJ1-5, with 7 bases fitting TRBD1. From germline, CDR1 is DFQATT and CDR2 SNEGSKA (reference sequence). With 4 bases clipped from V and 4 bases from J, the junction kept 7 bases outside the gene matches. The CDR3 contains 14 residues. CDR3 protein: CSATTGVGNQPQHF. The DNA for the CDR3 is TGCAGTGCTACCACAGGGGTAGGAAATCAGCCCCAGCATTTT.

This clonotype was seen repeatedly, ten times or more. The chain couples TRBV20-1 to TRBJ1-2; D not certain. The V gene's germline CDR1 is DFQATT and CDR2 SNEGSKA (reference sequence). V was trimmed by 0 bases and J by 7 bases, leaving 18 bases between them. This CDR3 region has 15 residues. The CDR3, as DNA: TGCAGTGCTAGAGATCAGGCCATCCCAGGCTCTGGCTACACCTTC. Translated, it gives CSARDQAIPGSGYTF.

This clonotype was picked up many times. This sequence joins TRBV4-2 and TRBJ2-3; 8 bases agree with TRBD2. Trimming removed 2 bases from V and 2 bases from J; junction bases left unmatched: 12. The CDR3 consists of 18 residues. Germline V lookup: CDR1 LGHNA, CDR2 YNFKEQ. CDR3 nucleotide sequence: TGTGCCAGCAGCCAACCCGGGACGGGAGGGTCGTACACAGATACGCAGTATTTT. Translating gives CASSQPGTGGSYTDTQYF.

This clonotype has a count of ten or more. V is TRBV18 and J is TRBJ2-1, with D perhaps TRBD1 (6 bases). V was clipped by 0 bases and J by 12 bases, with 15 bases between them. In germline, CDR1 is KGHSH, CDR2 LQKENI. This CDR3 region has 14 residues. CDR3 in DNA: TGTGCCAGCTCACCACCGATGGGACAAACCCTGCAGTTCTTC. Amino acids: CASSPPMGQTLQFF.

Ten or more counts support this clonotype. The V gene is TRBV11-2, the J gene TRBJ2-2; D gene uncertain. Germline-derived CDR1 and CDR2 are SGHAT and FQNNGV. The CDR3 length is 15 residues. Deletions cut 0 bases from V and 2 bases from J, with 7 bases between. The CDR3 coding sequence is TGTGCCAGCAGCTTAGAAATTTCAAACACCGGGGAGCTGTTTTTT. This gives the protein CASSLEISNTGELFF. Filled out from reference TRBV11-2 and TRBJ2-2, the complete variable domain reads EAGVAQSPRYKIIEKRQSVAFWCNPISGHATLYWYQQILGQGPKLLIQFQNNGVVDDSQLPKDRFSAERLKGVDSTLKIQPAKLEDSAVYLCASSLEISNTGELFFGEGSRLTVL.

The chain recombines TRBV7-2 with TRBJ2-5; tentative D call: TRBD2 (6 bases). V was trimmed by 2 bases and J by 2 bases, leaving 9 bases between them. The CDR3 runs to 14 residues. The germline gives CDR1 SGHTA, CDR2 FQGNSA. The CDR3 sequence is CASSLTGAQETQYF. DNA for the CDR3: TGTGCCAGCAGCTTAACGGGAGCGCAAGAGACCCAGTACTTC.

This clonotype was seen more than once but under ten times. This chain joins TRBV2 and TRBJ1-1, with TRBD1 matching 7 bases. Germline CDR1 and CDR2: SNHLY and FYNNEI. CDR3 length: 13 residues. The V segment lost 6 bases and the J segment 3 bases; nucleotides outside the gene matches: 4. CDR3 in DNA: TGTGCCAGCAGCACACAGGGGTACACTGAAGCTTTCTTT. Its translation: CASSTQGYTEAFF.

There are many counts of this clonotype. The chain is built from TRBV21-1 and TRBJ2-1; the listed D gene, TRBD2, was not tested against the DNA. TRBV21-1 is marked as a pseudogene. There are 18 residues in the CDR3. For the CDR3, the DNA is TGTGCCAGCAGCTCTCAGACAGACCTAGTCCTGTACTACAATGAGCAGTTCTTC. Amino acids: CASSSQTDLVLYYNEQFF.

This clonotype qualifies as medium-sized. The chain recombines TRBV29-1 with TRBJ2-1; 14 positions agree with TRBD2. The germline CDR1 and CDR2 sequences are SQVTM and ANQGSEA. Unmatched junction bases numbered 8, after V lost 6 bases and J lost 7 bases. CDR3 length: 15 amino acids. This CDR3 reads CSVPRLAGGLNEQFF. DNA of the CDR3: TGCAGCGTACCCAGACTAGCGGGAGGGCTAAATGAGCAGTTCTTC.

This clonotype has ten or more counts. The chain is built from TRBV2 and TRBJ2-7, with 7 bases matching TRBD1. This CDR3 is built from 14 residues. From germline, CDR1 is SNHLY and CDR2 FYNNEI. J was trimmed by 2 bases and V by 3 bases; bases with no gene match: 4. CDR3 sequence reads: CASSDGQDPYEQYF. DNA of the CDR3: TGTGCCAGCAGTGACGGACAGGATCCCTACGAGCAGTACTTC.

By share of the sample, this clonotype is medium-sized. This chain links TRBV20-1 with TRBJ2-7; 10 nucleotides line up with TRBD1. Germline V gene sequence: CDR1 DFQATT, CDR2 SNEGSKA (reference sequence). V trimming: 3 bases; J trimming: 0 bases; junction bases outside the gene matches: 2. This CDR3 contains 14 residues. CDR3 DNA: TGCAGTGCTAGGGGACAGGGGAGCTCCTACGAGCAGTACTTC. This sequence encodes CSARGQGSSYEQYF.

In this sample, this clonotype turned up many times. V gene TRBV29-1 combines with J gene TRBJ2-3; D may match TRBD1 or TRBD2 (6 bases each). Looked up from germline, CDR1 is SQVTM and CDR2 is ANQGSEA. The CDR3 has 13 residues. Trimming removed 7 bases from V and 3 bases from J, with 14 bases in between. The CDR3 sequence is CSADSGLTDTQYF. As DNA, the CDR3 is TGCAGCGCGGACAGCGGGCTTACAGATACGCAGTATTTT.

In this sample, this clonotype is medium-sized (0.01 to 0.1%). The J gene is TRBJ2-1, the V gene TRBV6-4; the match to TRBD2 covers 8 bases. The germline gives CDR1 MRHNA, CDR2 SNTAGT. V dropped 2 bases and J dropped 3; count of bases not matched to a gene: 3. There are 15 residues in the CDR3. CDR3 nucleotides: TGTGCCAGCAGTGACAGAGCGGGAGACTACAATGAGCAGTTCTTC. It specifies CASSDRAGDYNEQFF.

This clonotype was seen repeatedly, ten times or more. The rearrangement links TRBV7-8 to TRBJ2-3; D gene unclear. The V and J ends lost 5 bases and 0 bases respectively, with 15 bases between them. There are 16 residues in the CDR3. Germline V gene sequence: CDR1 SGHVS, CDR2 FQNEAQ. The CDR3 loop is CASSQLVFTSTDTQYF. The CDR3 coding sequence is TGTGCCAGCAGCCAGCTGGTTTTCACTAGCACAGATACGCAGTATTTT.

V is TRBV6-2 or TRBV6-3 and J is TRBJ2-7; D uncertain. This CDR3 has 14 residues. V was clipped by 0 bases and J by 6 bases, with 12 bases between them. Germline lookup yields CDR1 MNHEY and CDR2 SVGEGT. CDR3 sequence reads: CASSYSSLVVEQYF. The CDR3 nucleotides read TGTGCCAGCAGTTACTCATCCCTAGTAGTCGAGCAGTACTTC.